Shown below are 13 T cell receptor beta chains from a single sample sequenced in a study of blood T cell repertoires in COVID-19. The table came from immunoSEQ multiplex PCR; TCRdb's copy has only in-frame clones and leaves some out. The repertoire holds about 360,000 clones, about 88% seen once, with 7.1% in the top ten. Sequencing was done on a sample of peripheral blood. The receptors here all came from a woman aged 55-70 years with COVID-19, enrolled during active disease.

This chain connects TRBV2 to TRBJ2-7, with D possibly matching TRBD2 (5 bases). Germline CDR1 and CDR2: SNHLY and FYNNEI. This CDR3 has 13 residues. The V end lost 4 bases, the J end lost 3 bases, and 10 bases lay between the germline ends. The CDR3 sequence is CASSAGINYEQYF. CDR3 bases: TGTGCCAGCAGTGCCGGGATCAACTACGAGCAGTACTTC.

The chain carries TRBV3-1 (or the pseudogene TRBV3-2) and TRBJ2-4, with 12 bases that match TRBD2. Germline CDR1 and CDR2: LGHDT and YNNKEL (reference sequence). The CDR3 extends over 17 amino acids. J lost 3 bases, V lost 4 bases, and 7 bases had no gene match. CDR3 DNA: TGTGCCAGCAGCCGCGGACTAGCGGGGTGGGGCAAAAACATTCAGTACTTC. Translated: CASSRGLAGWGKNIQYF.

The sample holds one count of this clone. The chain carries TRBV7-9 and TRBJ1-2, with 9 bases identical to TRBD1. J was trimmed by 7 bases and V by 5 bases; bases with no gene match: 8. Germline CDR1 SEHNR, CDR2 FQNEAQ (reference sequence). The CDR3 has 14 residues. The CDR3, as DNA: TGTGCCAGCAGCACCACCGGGACAGGGTTTGGCTACACCTTC. It specifies CASSTTGTGFGYTF.

The rearrangement links TRBV11-2 to TRBJ2-2; tentative D call: TRBD1 (6 bases). In germline, CDR1 is SGHAT, CDR2 FQNNGV. V lost 5 bases, J lost 1 base, and 8 bases lay in between. The CDR3 has 14 residues. In DNA, the CDR3 is TGTGCCAGCAGCCAGGGACAGAACACCGGGGAGCTGTTTTTT. Protein sequence: CASSQGQNTGELFF.

V usage is TRBV12-3 or TRBV12-4 and J usage is TRBJ1-2; unclear D gene. The CDR3 consists of 12 residues. The ends were cut back, 5 bases at V and 0 bases at J, with 4 bases in the middle. CDR3 bases: TGTGCCAGCAGTCTCCCTAACTATGGCTACACCTTC. It yields the protein CASSLPNYGYTF.

In this sample, this clone turned up a few times. The chain uses TRBV7-9 and TRBJ2-6; D not resolved. The CDR3 totals 14 residues. Trimming took 4 bases from V and 1 from J, leaving 5 bases between them. Germline V gene data show CDR1 as SEHNR and CDR2 as FQNEAQ (reference sequence). The CDR3 bases are TGTGCCAGCAGCTCTAATTCTGGGGCCAACGTCCTGACTTTC. Translation: CASSSNSGANVLTF.

Concerning this clone: The sample contains more than one DNA sequence encoding this CDR3. The rearrangement uses TRBV5-1 and TRBJ1-5, with D possibly matching TRBD1 (6 bases). This CDR3 is built from 14 residues. V was trimmed by 4 bases and J by 4 bases, leaving 12 bases between them. CDR1 is SGHRS, CDR2 YFSETQ, per germline. The CDR3 loop reads CASSTGTDNQPQHF. In DNA, the CDR3 is TGCGCCAGCAGCACAGGGACGGATAATCAGCCCCAGCATTTT.

This clone has a single count. J is TRBJ1-6 and V is TRBV5-1; a weak D match, TRBD1 (5 bases). Germline CDR1 is SGHRS and CDR2 is YFSETQ. The CDR3 consists of 13 residues. Trimming removed 0 bases from V and 14 bases from J, with 12 bases in between. The CDR3 region is CASSLAQGSSLHF. The CDR3 DNA sequence: TGCGCCAGCAGCTTGGCCCAGGGATCATCCCTCCACTTT.

This clone was seen only a few times. The chain uses TRBV10-1 and TRBJ1-1; 7 nucleotides match TRBD1. V was clipped by 3 bases and J by 2 bases; unmatched bases: 15. The CDR3 has 18 residues. Germline-derived CDR1 and CDR2 are WNHNN and SYGVQD (reference sequence). The CDR3 here is CASSDLTGTVGGNTEAFF. The DNA of the CDR3 is TGCGCCAGCAGTGACCTGACGGGGACAGTGGGGGGAAACACTGAAGCTTTCTTT.

V usage is TRBV30 and J usage is TRBJ1-2; 7 bases agree with TRBD1. The CDR3 contains 12 residues. V shed 3 bases, J shed 8 bases, and the junction held 6 bases outside the gene matches. Germline V gives CDR1 GTSNPN, CDR2 SVGIG (reference sequence). The CDR3 DNA reads TGTGCCTGGAGCTTGACAGGGTGGGGCTACACCTTC. It encodes CAWSLTGWGYTF.

This sequence joins TRBV27 and TRBJ1-1; 7 bases are a match to TRBD1. Germline V gives CDR1 MNHEY, CDR2 SMNVEV (reference sequence). The length of the CDR3 is 14 residues. V lost 6 bases to trimming and J lost 2 bases; unmatched junction nucleotides: 6. The CDR3 region has the DNA TGTGCCAGCAGGGGACAGACACAAAACACTGAAGCTTTCTTT. It yields the protein CASRGQTQNTEAFF.

V is TRBV5-1 and J is TRBJ2-5, with 14 bases lining up with TRBD2. CDR1 is SGHRS, CDR2 YFSETQ, per germline. V gave up 3 bases and J gave up 5 bases; unmatched junction bases: 6. CDR3 length equals 16 residues. Here the CDR3 DNA reads TGCGCCAGCAGCTCCGGGACTAGCGGGGGAATTGAGACCCAGTACTTC. As protein: CASSSGTSGGIETQYF. The full variable domain, completed using reference TRBV5-1 and TRBJ2-5, is KAGVTQTPRYLIKTRGQQVTLSCSPISGHRSVSWYQQTPGQGLQFLFEYFSETQRNKGNFPGRFSGRQFSNSRSEMNVSTLELGDSALYLCASSSGTSGGIETQYFGPGTRLLVL.

This chain joins TRBV27 and TRBJ2-1, with D tentatively TRBD1 (6 bases). Trimming took 7 bases from V and 2 from J, leaving 21 bases between them. This CDR3 region has 17 residues. Germline V gives CDR1 MNHEY, CDR2 SMNVEV (reference sequence). This CDR3 reads CASTGWVGAGTYNEQFF. The CDR3 DNA reads as TGTGCCAGCACCGGATGGGTGGGGGCCGGTACCTACAATGAGCAGTTCTTC.